This entry lists 23 T cell receptor beta chains sequenced from one sample in a study of blood T cell repertoires in COVID-19. Profiling relied on immunoSEQ multiplex PCR, and the TCRdb table lists in-frame clones only, not all of them. The table has around 180,000 clones, roughly 70% seen once. The sample comprised peripheral blood. The receptor set was obtained from a woman of 80 years or more with acute or convalescent COVID-19.

V and J are TRBV7-3 and TRBJ1-2; D might be TRBD1 (6 bases). The CDR3 loop spans 15 amino acids. V was shortened by 5 bases and J by 3 bases, with 16 bases between the two germline ends. CDR1 SGHTA and CDR2 FQGTGA come from the germline V gene. The CDR3 DNA sequence: TGTGCCAGCAGCCCTGATCAAGGGGGTTACTATGGCTACACCTTC. Translation gives CASSPDQGGYYGYTF.

The rearrangement uses TRBV27 and TRBJ2-5, with D unclear. V lost 5 bases and J lost 4, with 8 bases in between. The CDR3 covers 12 residues. CDR1 and CDR2 from the germline V gene are MNHEY and SMNVEV (reference sequence). CDR3 in amino acids: CASSQNRETQYF. The CDR3 region has the DNA TGTGCCAGCAGTCAAAATAGAGAGACCCAGTACTTC.

This chain uses TRBV7-6 with TRBJ1-6; D is possibly TRBD1 (6 bases). With 0 bases removed from V and 13 bases from J, the gap between germline ends came to 13 bases. There are 14 residues in the CDR3. Germline CDR1 and CDR2: SGHVS and FNYEAQ. The CDR3 here is CASSLASGGRPLHF. The CDR3 DNA sequence: TGTGCCAGCAGCTTAGCGTCGGGGGGCAGGCCCCTCCACTTT.

The CDR3 DNA is TGTGCCACCAGACCGATAGCGGGAGTTTTATCAGATACGCAGTATTTT. Translation gives CATRPIAGVLSDTQYF. This chain links TRBV15 with TRBJ2-3, with 9 bases matching TRBD2. The trim removed 6 bases at V and 4 bases at J, leaving 11 bases unmatched. Per germline, CDR1 LNHNV and CDR2 YYDKDF (reference sequence). The CDR3 has 16 residues.

The J gene is TRBJ2-7, the V gene TRBV19; 10 bases line up with TRBD2. Trimming removed 5 bases from V and 1 base from J; junction bases left unmatched: 8. Germline CDR1 is LNHDA and CDR2 is SQIVND (reference sequence). The CDR3 extends over 16 amino acids. The CDR3 reads CASSPRAGGDSYEQYF. The CDR3 DNA sequence: TGTGCCAGTAGTCCGAGAGCGGGAGGGGATTCCTACGAGCAGTACTTC.

V is TRBV27 and J is TRBJ2-1, with D uncertain. CDR1 and CDR2 from the germline V gene are MNHEY and SMNVEV (reference sequence). This CDR3 contains 13 residues. V shed 5 bases and J shed 3 bases, with 8 bases lying between them. The CDR3 spells CASSGRYYNEQFF. The CDR3 DNA is TGTGCCAGCAGTGGGCGCTACTACAATGAGCAGTTCTTC.

In its sample, this clone was seen once. The CDR3 DNA follows: TGTGCCAGCAGCCCAAGGGCGCAGGGCGGCTACGAGCAGTACTTC. Translating gives CASSPRAQGGYEQYF. The genes are TRBV7-8 and TRBJ2-7; D is possibly TRBD1 (5 bases). V gave up 5 bases and J gave up 3 bases, with 17 bases separating them. The CDR3 runs to 15 residues. Germline CDR1 is SGHVS and CDR2 is FQNEAQ.

This clone was picked up a small number of times. This chain joins TRBV7-9 and TRBJ1-1; D is uncertain. The length of the CDR3 is 13 residues. Deletions cut 5 bases from V and 3 bases from J, with 10 bases between. In germline, CDR1 is SEHNR, CDR2 FQNEAQ (reference sequence). CDR3 in amino acids: CASSSGVDTEAFF. The CDR3 coding sequence is TGTGCCAGCAGCAGCGGGGTCGACACTGAAGCTTTCTTT.

This chain connects TRBV28 to TRBJ2-7; 7 positions agree with TRBD1. Per germline, CDR1 MDHEN and CDR2 SYDVKM. Trimming removed 6 bases from V and 6 bases from J; junction bases left unmatched: 5. The CDR3 spans 12 residues. The DNA for the CDR3 is TGTGCCAGCAGGTCTACAGGGGTCGAGCAGTACTTC. This encodes CASRSTGVEQYF. Together with reference TRBV28 and TRBJ2-7, the CDR3 gives the full variable domain: DVKVTQSSRYLVKRTGEKVFLECVQDMDHENMFWYRQDPGLGLRLIYFSYDVKMKEKGDIPEGYSVSREKKERFSLILESASTNQTSMYLCASRSTGVEQYFGPGTRLTVT.

The rearrangement uses TRBV21-1 and TRBJ2-5; TRBD2 was called by the table and not checked on the DNA. TRBV21-1 is deemed a pseudogene. The CDR3 covers 20 residues. The CDR3: CASSTKPPSGRAVSPETQYF. DNA for the CDR3: TGTGCCAGCAGCACAAAACCCCCCAGCGGGAGGGCCGTTTCCCCAGAGACCCAGTACTTC.

This chain connects TRBV4-2 to TRBJ2-1; TRBD2 matches 11 bases. CDR1 LGHNA and CDR2 YNFKEQ come from the germline V gene. The V and J ends lost 4 bases and 6 bases, in that order; junction bases with no gene match: 5. This CDR3 has 15 amino acids. The CDR3 coding sequence is TGTGCCAGCAGCCGACTCGGGACTAGCGGCAATGAGCAGTTCTTC. Protein sequence: CASSRLGTSGNEQFF.

This clone was detected only a few times. The J gene is TRBJ1-5, the V gene TRBV28; TRBD1 aligns across 8 bases. V was pared by 5 bases and J by 3 bases, with 9 bases of the junction left unmatched. The CDR3 covers 16 residues. Germline-derived CDR1 and CDR2 are MDHEN and SYDVKM. CDR3 DNA sequence: TGTGCCAGCAGTCCGCCTGACAGGGGAACCAATCAGCCCCAGCATTTT. It is translated as CASSPPDRGTNQPQHF.

The CDR3 nucleotides are TGTGCCATCAGTGAACTCTCGACAGGCAATGAGCAGTTCTTC. The encoded protein is CAISELSTGNEQFF. The V gene is TRBV10-3, the J gene TRBJ2-1; tentatively, D is TRBD1 (6 bases). The CDR3 has 14 residues. The germline V gene encodes CDR1 ENHRY and CDR2 SYGVKD. V lost 3 bases and J 6 bases, leaving 12 bases between the germline ends.

This clone appeared once. The rearrangement uses TRBV27 and TRBJ1-5; D gene uncertain. This CDR3 is built from 12 residues. Germline values: CDR1 MNHEY, CDR2 SMNVEV (reference sequence). Between the trimmed V and J ends, which lost 5 bases and 2 bases, there was a span of 4 bases. The CDR3, as DNA: TGTGCCAGCAGTCCTGGCAATCAGCCCCAGCATTTT. This encodes CASSPGNQPQHF.

The CDR3 region has the DNA TGTGCCTGGATTATACGAACAGGGGCGGGCTACGAGCAGTACTTC. Amino acid sequence: CAWIIRTGAGYEQYF. V and J are TRBV30 and TRBJ2-7; 7 nucleotides align to TRBD1. J gave up 3 bases and V 4 bases, and 12 bases lay outside the gene matches. Germline V gene data show CDR1 as GTSNPN and CDR2 as SVGIG (reference sequence). The CDR3 runs 15 residues.

This clone was seen repeatedly, ten times or more. The chain employs TRBV20-1 and TRBJ2-3, with a weak D call TRBD2 (6 bases). Between the trimmed V and J ends, which lost 6 bases and 6 bases, there was a span of 10 bases. Germline assignment: CDR1 DFQATT and CDR2 SNEGSKA (reference sequence). CDR3 length: 11 amino acids. CDR3 nucleotides: TGCAGTGCACCGGGGGTGGATACGCAGTATTTT. Its protein is CSAPGVDTQYF.

This clone has a handful of counts. This rearrangement joins TRBV5-1 to TRBJ2-2; TRBD2 aligns across 8 bases. The CDR3 loop spans 14 amino acids. The germline gives CDR1 SGHRS, CDR2 YFSETQ. The J segment lost 7 bases and the V segment lost 2 bases, leaving 4 bases of the junction unmatched. The CDR3 region is CASSFQRELGELFF. The DNA for the CDR3 is TGCGCCAGCAGCTTTCAGCGGGAGCTCGGGGAGCTGTTTTTT. The full variable domain, its missing parts supplied by reference TRBV5-1 and TRBJ2-2, is KAGVTQTPRYLIKTRGQQVTLSCSPISGHRSVSWYQQTPGQGLQFLFEYFSETQRNKGNFPGRFSGRQFSNSRSEMNVSTLELGDSALYLCASSFQRELGELFFGEGSRLTVL.

This clone was counted a few times. Mismatch with germline at one junction end may stem from a read error. The chain has TRBV19 and TRBJ2-1, with D tentatively TRBD2 (6 bases). The V gene's germline CDR1 is LNHDA and CDR2 SQIVND (reference sequence). The CDR3 spans 13 residues. The CDR3 DNA reads as TGTGCCAGTAGTCCTGTTGTGGGAGGCCCCGGGGTCTTC. This codes for CASSPVVGGPGVF. The variable domain in full, completed from reference TRBV19 and TRBJ2-1, reads DGGITQSPKYLFRKEGQNVTLSCEQNLNHDAMYWYRQDPGQGLRLIYYSQIVNDFQKGDIAEGYSVSREKKESFPLTVTSAQKNPTAFYLCASSPVVGGPGVFGPGTRLTVL.

CDR3 residues: CASSRAREADSYNEQFF. CDR3 sequence (DNA): TGTGCCAGCAGCCGGGCTAGGGAGGCGGACTCCTACAATGAGCAGTTCTTC. The genes are TRBV7-6 and TRBJ2-1; TRBD2 might be the D (6 bases). The germline gives CDR1 SGHVS, CDR2 FNYEAQ. The CDR3 has 17 residues. V was pared by 5 bases and J by 0 bases, with 17 bases between.

V gene TRBV7-8 combines with J gene TRBJ2-5; maybe TRBD2 (5 bases). Deletions cut 5 bases from V and 5 bases from J, with 15 bases between. Germline loops: CDR1 SGHVS, CDR2 FQNEAQ. The CDR3 extends over 14 amino acids. In DNA, the CDR3 is TGTGCCAGCAGCGCGTTTGGACGCGGGGAGACCCAGTACTTC. It yields the protein CASSAFGRGETQYF.

Here the CDR3 reads CASSSGRAKETQYF. CDR3 sequence (DNA): TGCGCCAGCAGCAGCGGGAGGGCCAAAGAGACCCAGTACTTC. This chain uses TRBV5-1 with TRBJ2-5; TRBD2 matches 10 bases. There are 14 residues in the CDR3. CDR1 is SGHRS and CDR2 is YFSETQ in the germline V gene. With 4 bases clipped from V and 3 bases from J, the junction kept 3 bases outside the gene matches. The full variable domain, completed using reference TRBV5-1 and TRBJ2-5, is KAGVTQTPRYLIKTRGQQVTLSCSPISGHRSVSWYQQTPGQGLQFLFEYFSETQRNKGNFPGRFSGRQFSNSRSEMNVSTLELGDSALYLCASSSGRAKETQYFGPGTRLLVL.

The gene calls are TRBV2 and TRBJ2-5; weak D call: TRBD1 (6 bases). This CDR3 has 14 residues. V was trimmed by 5 bases and J by 1 base, leaving 11 bases between them. The V gene's germline CDR1 is SNHLY and CDR2 FYNNEI. The CDR3 region has the DNA TGTGCCAGCAGTAGGGACAAGGGCCAAGAGACCCAGTACTTC. It is translated as CASSRDKGQETQYF.

The chain is built from TRBV30 and TRBJ2-7, with 9 nucleotides matching TRBD1. V gave up 5 bases and J gave up 3 bases; unmatched junction bases: 8. Germline V gene sequence: CDR1 GTSNPN, CDR2 SVGIG (reference sequence). The CDR3 is 14 amino acids. The CDR3 sequence: CAWGSGQGYYEQYF. In DNA form, the CDR3 reads TGTGCCTGGGGCTCGGGACAGGGTTACTACGAGCAGTACTTC.